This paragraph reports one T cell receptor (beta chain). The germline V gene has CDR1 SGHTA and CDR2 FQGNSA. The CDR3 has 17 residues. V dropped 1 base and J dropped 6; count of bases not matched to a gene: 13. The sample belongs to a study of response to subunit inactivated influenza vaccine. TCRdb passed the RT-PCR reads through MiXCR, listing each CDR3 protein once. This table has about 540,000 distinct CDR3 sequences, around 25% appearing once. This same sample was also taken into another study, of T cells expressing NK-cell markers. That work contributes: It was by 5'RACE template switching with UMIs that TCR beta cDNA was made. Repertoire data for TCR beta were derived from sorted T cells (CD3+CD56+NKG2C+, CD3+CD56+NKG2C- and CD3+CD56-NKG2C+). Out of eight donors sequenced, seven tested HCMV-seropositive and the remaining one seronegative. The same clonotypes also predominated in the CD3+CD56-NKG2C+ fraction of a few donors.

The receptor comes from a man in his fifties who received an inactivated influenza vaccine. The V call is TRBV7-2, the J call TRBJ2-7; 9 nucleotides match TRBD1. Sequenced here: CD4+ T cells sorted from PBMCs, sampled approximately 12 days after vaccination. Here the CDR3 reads CASSLGAWGQGKSEQYF. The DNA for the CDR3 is TGTGCCAGCAGCTTAGGGGCGTGGGGACAGGGCAAGAGCGAGCAGTACTTC.